This T cell receptor (beta chain) was found in a study of cytomegalovirus exposure and HLA in healthy donors. Study-wide context: The 100 to 150 validation repertoires and the 666 first-cohort repertoires shared a platform, a later analysis reported.

Produced via immunoSEQ multiplex PCR; TCRdb's table is partial and in-frame only. The table lists 71,000 or so clones, roughly 94% of them singletons. Notes on this clone: Its target is unknown.

J gave up 5 bases and V 4 bases, and 9 bases lay outside the gene matches. The CDR3 contains 16 residues. Germline assignment: CDR1 MNHNS and CDR2 SASEGT. The study, taken as a whole, reports: It was found in a later analysis that first-cohort TCR clusters tended to co-occur in the 100 to 150 validation repertoires. Among the CMV-associated chains, a few were confirmed in vitro as specific for CMV antigens.

The J gene is TRBJ2-1, the V gene TRBV6-1; the match to TRBD2 covers 9 bases. Material for sequencing was PBMCs. The clonotype was recovered from a woman between 18 and 29 years old in good health and CMV-seropositive. The CDR3 sequence is CASSVAGVGLNNEQFF. The CDR3 nucleotides are TGTGCCAGCAGTGTAGCGGGAGTCGGATTGAACAATGAGCAGTTCTTC.